One TCR beta chain is described in this entry. The clone's antigen remains unknown. No clone much larger than this one lies a single base away; base qualities are absent. The sample belongs to a study of cytomegalovirus exposure and HLA in healthy donors (dated by TCRdb to about 2017). Describing the broader study: An earlier analysis of some 620 of the donors reported 276 Gb of sequence data and 95 million to 120 million unique TCR beta sequences obtained from some 200 million T cells. About 330 gigabases of sequencing data and 91 million or so unique TCR sequences made up an early release that covered about 640 HLA-typed donors. Among the roughly 400 genotyped donors, approximately 81% belonged to the genetic ancestry cluster associated with self-reported Caucasian donors. The study aimed to test whether cataloging public T cell receptors could reveal signatures of past pathogen exposure. The study used immunosequencing to profile the T cell repertoires of 600 to 850 subjects and linked those repertoires to cytomegalovirus serostatus. In addition to the first cohort of 666 subjects, a separate validation cohort of over 90 different subjects was used. To predict cytomegalovirus infection status, the study brought together high-throughput TCR immunosequencing, statistical association of individual TCRs with disease status, and machine learning. To study patterns of TCR occurrence, a later analysis re-analyzed previously published TCR beta repertoires from several hundred donors and added high-resolution HLA genotyping. In the later analysis, no new phenotypic data were used to find candidate immune exposures; instead, reliance was placed on TCR beta sequences and their occurrence across donors. In an earlier analysis of 587 of the donors, high-throughput TCR beta sequencing was used to judge whether each TCR beta V gene segment behaved as functional or pseudogenic. Donor age, sex, ethnicity and CMV serostatus were collected together with the repertoire data. Genome-wide SNP genotypes for about three fifths of the 666 donors were used in a later genetic analysis, which treated that subset as a discovery cohort. Every repertoire in the discovery cohort had been generated on one and the same sequencing platform. HLA typing covered class I and class II loci at four-digit resolution. The number of typed donors differed by locus: 629-630 for A, B, C, DRB1 and DQB1; approximately 520 for DQA1; around 610 for DPA1; and 400 to 480 for DPB1. A few DR-DQ haplotypes were treated as single units for association and clustering because of strong linkage in the cohort. Among 350 to 400 genotyped donors of the cohort, an average of around 240,000 unique TCR beta nucleotide sequences were sequenced per donor, 15% to 20% of them non-productive. General findings and caveats noted by the study authors: A further reported finding was that TCR beta sequences accurately predicted the HLA-A and HLA-B alleles for most subjects in the first cohort. Cytomegalovirus status was reported to be diagnosed by the classifier with high specificity and sensitivity in both the original and validation cohorts. This cohort had only TCR beta chains sequenced, and the lack of alpha or paired-chain data limited which features could be detected. A later analysis found that HLA-associated TCR beta chains were more clonally expanded and had lower generation probabilities than equally common non-associated chains. When HLA alleles, especially DR and DQ, strongly co-occurred, attributing TCR associations to individual alleles was difficult. A few of the identified cytomegalovirus-associated TCR beta chains were confirmed in vitro to be specific for cytomegalovirus antigens. Immune exposure information for the cohort was limited to CMV serostatus. Several of the top co-occurrence clusters appeared to be linked to parvovirus B19, influenza, CMV and Epstein-Barr virus, according to a later analysis. A total of fewer than 200 TCR beta chains were listed by the study as associated with cytomegalovirus. At a false discovery rate of 0.05, a later analysis linked about 16,000 TCR beta sequences to specific HLA alleles. While some public TCRs were present in many individuals, most TCR sequences turned up only very rarely across donors. According to the authors, the approach could potentially be generalized to other disease states and immunological phenotypes. A later analysis found that TCR association rates varied across HLA loci, with DRB1 alleles showing the most associated TCRs and HLA-C alleles the fewest. In an earlier analysis of fewer than 750 of the donors, most TCR beta V segments were observed in productive rearrangements about 87% or about 30% of the time, broadly matching IMGT annotations. In a later genetic analysis, a missense DCLRE1C variant was associated with V-gene and J-gene trimming of TCR beta chains, and the association was replicated in an independent cohort. Linkage disequilibrium might explain the correlated functional status among segregating V segments, but an unknown experimental factor could not be excluded. The presence/absence analyses assumed that sequencing depth was roughly uniform across donors, and that assumption may not be true. Because HLA typing was unavailable for some donors at each locus, only the typed subset was used in association tests. According to a later analysis, most CMV-associated TCR beta chains appeared to be HLA-restricted, and the HLA associations seemed to be driven largely by CMV exposure. The sequencing pipeline was judged likely to have produced a cluster of highly shared sequence variants as a technical artifact. The earlier analysis of approximately 590 of the donors excluded some 15 rarely observed V segments, including chromosome 9 orphons, because counts were too low. According to a later genetic analysis, donors in an Asian-associated ancestry cluster had fewer N-insertions in productive TCRs than the approximately 700-donor mean.

In total, over 600 healthy bone marrow donors made up the cohort. All cohort members were sampled while nominally healthy, although unrecorded immune exposures were likely present. The donor tested CMV seropositive, placing the donor among the 289 seropositive members of the cohort. A peripheral blood sample was collected from each donor, and TCR beta sequencing was performed on peripheral blood mononuclear cells. The Qiagen DNeasy Blood Extraction Kit was used to extract genomic DNA from the blood cell samples. Library method: the immunoSEQ multiplex PCR assay. The multiplex PCR relied on a mix of 60 forward primers for TCR Vbeta segments and 13 reverse primers for TCR Jbeta segments. The CDR3 region of rearranged TCR beta genes was amplified from genomic DNA with a multiplex PCR assay. On the Illumina HiSeq System, the amplified TCR beta libraries were sequenced as 87-base-pair reads. As for the authors' bioinformatics: A later analysis tallied about 77 million unique TCR beta chains across the 666 repertoires, and approximately 9.9 million of those chains were shared by two or more donors. Raw reads were error-corrected and collapsed into unique sequences by a nearest-neighbor algorithm in which closely related sequences were merged to remove PCR and sequencing errors. CDR3 sequences were aligned to IMGT reference sequences to assign V, D and J gene segments. Each retained sequence needed at least a six-nucleotide match to both a V gene segment and a J gene segment. A rearrangement counted as productive if the CDR3 had no stop codons and remained in frame with V and J, and every other rearrangement counted as non-productive. CDR3 was defined according to IMGT convention as the region running from the second conserved V-encoded cysteine to the conserved J-encoded phenylalanine. In an earlier analysis of approximately 590 of the donors, sequences lacking an unambiguous match to a single V gene segment were excluded. In an earlier analysis of roughly 500 of the donors, V segments were called functional above 56.7% productive rearrangements and were called segregating when the between-donor standard deviation exceeded 5%. A statistical classification framework was built for diagnosing cytomegalovirus status from the catalog of TCR beta chain sequences. In a later analysis, V and J genes were assigned by comparing TCR nucleotide sequences against IMGT/GENE-DB human TR gene sequences. Using the TCRdist pipeline, a later analysis assigned CDR3 sequences along with most-parsimonious VDJ recombination scenarios. A later analysis defined each TCR beta chain by its CDR3 amino acid sequence plus V-gene family, and excluded reads lacking a unique V-gene family. As a way to deal with suspected cross-contamination and a sequencing artifact, a later analysis dropped 450 to 600 nucleotide sequences that were highly shared and had low generation probability. For each public chain, a later analysis derived a clonal expansion index from normalized ranks of inferred template counts within each repertoire. A later analysis computed generation probabilities with a VDJ recombination model fitted to out-of-frame rearrangements, and checked the results against IGoR. Hypergeometric tests were used in a later analysis to score TCR-TCR, TCR-HLA and TCR-CMV co-occurrence, with a repertoire-size bias correction applied to the TCR pairs. To estimate false discovery rates, a later analysis permuted the HLA or CMV assignments 20 times. In a later analysis, co-occurring TCRs were grouped using DBSCAN, with TCRdist sequence similarity added in when clustering inside HLA-allele-positive subsets. Co-occurrence clustering excluded repertoires with fewer than 30,000 or more than 120,000 public chains, plus five with anomalous nucleotide sharing. This is the immuneACCESS table as TCRdb keeps it, with only in-frame sequences that have V and J called. A part of the clones is gone; compared with another copy, unresolved V genes explain less than half, and the rest is unexplained. V and J calls and clone size are copied from that table; D and trimming were computed from the DNA. The sample table lists approximately 150,000 clones, 70% to 85% of them with a count of one. The ten largest clones capture around 10% of the sample.

The TCR was taken from a woman aged 60 to 75 in good health and CMV-seropositive. Source material: PBMCs.

The CDR3: CASSENRGGEQYF. The nucleotide sequence reads as follows: TGTGCCAGCAGTGAAAATCGAGGGGGCGAGCAGTACTTC. The chain is encoded by TRBV2 joined to TRBJ2-7; D gene: possibly TRBD1, on 6 matching bases. The CDR3 runs 13 residues from the cysteine to the phenylalanine. CDR3 DNA only is kept here, 39 bases in frame from base 1. The junction shows trimming of 2 bases on V and 6 bases on J, plus 11 bases between the germline ends. The germline V gene yields SNHLY for CDR1 and FYNNEI for CDR2. Full variable domain (CDR3 extended with the reference TRBV2 and TRBJ2-7 proteins): EPEVTQTPSHQVTQMGQEVILRCVPISNHLYFYWYRQILGQKVEFLVSFYNNEISEKSEIFDDQFSVERPDGSNFTLKIRSTKLEDSAMYFCASSENRGGEQYFGPGTRLTVT.